These 10 T cell receptor beta chains were all obtained from the same sample, sequenced in a study of beta chain features in type 1 diabetes. Antigens for these TCRs are unknown. Sequencing targeted expressed TCRB transcripts, as all isolated RNA had been reverse transcribed. The repertoire was sequenced with immunoSEQ multiplex PCR; TCRdb's copy has only in-frame clones and lacks some. The table records 25,000 to 30,000 clones, almost 65% of them present only once. General study findings and limits: People with Type 1 diabetes carried modestly yet significantly shorter TCRB CDR3s in all four CD4+ subsets.

Sequenced: Tregs from blood. The receptors derive from a woman in her thirties with type 1 diabetes.

V and J are TRBV10-3 and TRBJ2-7, with 8 bases matching TRBD2. The CDR3 is made up of 14 amino acids. V gave up 5 bases and J gave up 1 base; unmatched junction bases: 4. Germline V gene sequence: CDR1 ENHRY, CDR2 SYGVKD. Here the CDR3 reads CAISPGGPSYEQYF. The CDR3 region has the DNA TGTGCCATCAGTCCGGGAGGGCCGTCCTACGAGCAGTACTTC.

This clone turned up a few times. The chain joins TRBV19 to TRBJ1-2, with D maybe TRBD1 (6 bases). With 6 bases removed from V and 2 bases from J, the gap between germline ends came to 16 bases. CDR3 length equals 15 residues. The germline gives CDR1 LNHDA, CDR2 SQIVND (reference sequence). CDR3 sequence reads: CASSPRGGPNYGYTF. The CDR3 DNA is TGTGCCAGTAGCCCACGGGGGGGGCCGAACTATGGCTACACCTTC.

The V call is TRBV27, the J call TRBJ2-3, with a tentative D call TRBD2 (6 bases). The CDR3 consists of 11 residues. The germline V gene has CDR1 MNHEY and CDR2 SMNVEV (reference sequence). Trimming stripped 7 bases from V and 8 bases from J, with 10 bases between. The CDR3 DNA is TGTGCCAGCACCTCGCGGGGTACGCAGTATTTT. Translating it yields CASTSRGTQYF.

The J gene is TRBJ2-3, the V gene TRBV5-5; 11 nucleotides align to TRBD2. With V trimmed by 1 base and J by 13 bases, 11 bases remained unmatched. There are 15 residues in the CDR3. Germline V CDR1 and CDR2: SGHKS, YYEKEE (reference sequence). The CDR3 is CASSLPGLAGRGEYF. For the CDR3, the DNA is TGTGCCAGCAGCTTGCCTGGACTAGCGGGTCGGGGAGAGTATTTT.

V and J are TRBV6-5 and TRBJ1-2; TRBD1 agrees at 8 bases. With 6 bases clipped from V and 3 bases from J, the junction kept 6 bases outside the gene matches. CDR3 size: 14 residues. CDR1 is MNHEY and CDR2 is SVGAGI in the germline V gene. DNA for the CDR3: TGTGCCAGCAGACGGACAGGGCCGGACTATGGCTACACCTTC. Residues: CASRRTGPDYGYTF.

V usage is TRBV7-2 and J usage is TRBJ1-5; D perhaps matches TRBD1 (5 bases). The CDR3 is 15 residues long. V was shortened by 4 bases and J by 7 bases, with 17 bases between the two germline ends. Germline CDR1 is SGHTA and CDR2 is FQGNSA. The CDR3 nucleotides are TGTGCCAGCAGCTCCATCGGGACGGGGGAACAGCCCCAGCATTTT. Its protein is CASSSIGTGEQPQHF.

This clone was observed a few times. The rearrangement joins TRBV7-5 to TRBJ2-3; the tabulated D call, TRBD2, remains unverified against the DNA. TRBV7-5 is classified as a pseudogene. The CDR3 extends over 16 amino acids. CDR3 DNA: TGTGCCAGAAGCTTAAAGGAAGGCGGTCGCACAGATACGCAGTATTTT. Its translation: CARSLKEGGRTDTQYF.

V is TRBV9 and J is TRBJ2-5; 11 nucleotides align to TRBD1. The CDR3 spans 15 residues. Germline CDR1 is SGDLS and CDR2 is YYNGEE. The ends lost 3 bases at V and 4 bases at J; junction bases unmatched: 5. Here the CDR3 DNA reads TGTGCCAGCAGCGCGACCGGGACAGGGGGAGAGACCCAGTACTTC. Amino acids: CASSATGTGGETQYF. The full variable domain, rest sourced from reference TRBV9 and TRBJ2-5, is DSGVTQTPKHLITATGQRVTLRCSPRSGDLSVYWYQQSLDQGLQFLIQYYNGEERAKGNILERFSAQQFPDLHSELNLSSLELGDSALYFCASSATGTGGETQYFGPGTRLLVL.

This clone was picked up a small number of times. J is TRBJ1-3 and V is TRBV18, with D possibly TRBD1 on 5 matching bases. V dropped 0 bases and J dropped 2 bases, with 11 bases sitting between them. CDR1 and CDR2 from the germline V gene are KGHSH and LQKENI. The CDR3 runs 16 residues. CDR3 nucleotides: TGTGCCAGCTCACCACCCTCTCCAGGGACTGGAAACACCATATATTTT. Amino acid sequence: CASSPPSPGTGNTIYF.

By share of the sample, this clone is medium-sized (0.01 to 0.1%). The CDR3 spells CATNRISGNTIYF. CDR3 nucleotide sequence: TGTGCCACTAACAGGATCTCTGGAAACACCATATATTTT. The chain has TRBV10-3 and TRBJ1-3, with a possible D match to TRBD1 (5 bases). Germline V gene lookup returns CDR1 ENHRY and CDR2 SYGVKD. The CDR3 has 13 amino acids. Trimming stripped 10 bases from V and 0 bases from J, with 10 bases between.